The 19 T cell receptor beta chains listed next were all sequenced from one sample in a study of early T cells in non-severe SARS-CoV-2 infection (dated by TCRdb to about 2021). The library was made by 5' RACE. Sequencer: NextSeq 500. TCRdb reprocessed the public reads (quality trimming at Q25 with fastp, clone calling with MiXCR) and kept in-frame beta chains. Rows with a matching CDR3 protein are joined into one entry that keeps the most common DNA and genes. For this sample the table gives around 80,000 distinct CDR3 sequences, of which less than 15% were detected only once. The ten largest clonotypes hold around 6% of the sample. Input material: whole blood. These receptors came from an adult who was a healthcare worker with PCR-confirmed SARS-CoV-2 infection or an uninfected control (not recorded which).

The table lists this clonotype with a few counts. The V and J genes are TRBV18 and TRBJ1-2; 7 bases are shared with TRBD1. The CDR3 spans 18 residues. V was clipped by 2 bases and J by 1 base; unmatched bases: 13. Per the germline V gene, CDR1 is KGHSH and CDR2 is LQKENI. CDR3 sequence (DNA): TGTGCCAGCTCACCAAGCCTCATCCCGGGACAGCATAACTATGGCTACACCTTC. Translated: CASSPSLIPGQHNYGYTF.

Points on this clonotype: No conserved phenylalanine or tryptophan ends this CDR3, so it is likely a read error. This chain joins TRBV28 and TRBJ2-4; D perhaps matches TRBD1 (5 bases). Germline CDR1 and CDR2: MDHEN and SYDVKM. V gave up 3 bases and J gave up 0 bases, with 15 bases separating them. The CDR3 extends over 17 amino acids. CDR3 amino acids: CASSLGRATLAKNIQYY. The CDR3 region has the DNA TGTGCCAGCAGTTTGGGCAGGGCGACTCTAGCCAAAAACATTCAGTACTAC.

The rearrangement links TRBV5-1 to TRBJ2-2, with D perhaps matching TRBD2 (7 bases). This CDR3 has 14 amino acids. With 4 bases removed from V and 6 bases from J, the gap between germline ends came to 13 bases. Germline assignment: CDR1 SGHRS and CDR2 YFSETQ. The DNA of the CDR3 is TGCGCCAGCAGCCGGGGGGCAAAGGCCGGGGAGCTGTTTTTT. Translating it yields CASSRGAKAGELFF.

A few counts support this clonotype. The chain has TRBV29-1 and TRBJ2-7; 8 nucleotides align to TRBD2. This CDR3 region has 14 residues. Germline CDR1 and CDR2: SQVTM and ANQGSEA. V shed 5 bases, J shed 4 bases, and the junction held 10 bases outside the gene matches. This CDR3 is CSVTPGLGSYEQYF. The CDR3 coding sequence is TGCAGCGTTACTCCGGGACTAGGTTCTTACGAGCAGTACTTC.

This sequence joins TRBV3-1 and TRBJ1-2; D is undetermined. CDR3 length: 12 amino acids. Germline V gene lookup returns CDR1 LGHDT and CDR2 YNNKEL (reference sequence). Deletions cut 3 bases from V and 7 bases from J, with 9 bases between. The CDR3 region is CASSQRRAGYTF. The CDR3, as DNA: TGTGCCAGCAGCCAGAGAAGGGCTGGCTACACCTTC. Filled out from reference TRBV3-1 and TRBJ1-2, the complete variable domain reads DTAVSQTPKYLVTQMGNDKSIKCEQNLGHDTMYWYKQDSKKFLKIMFSYNNKELIINETVPNRFSPKSPDKAHLNLHINSLELGDSAVYFCASSQRRAGYTFGSGTRLTVV.

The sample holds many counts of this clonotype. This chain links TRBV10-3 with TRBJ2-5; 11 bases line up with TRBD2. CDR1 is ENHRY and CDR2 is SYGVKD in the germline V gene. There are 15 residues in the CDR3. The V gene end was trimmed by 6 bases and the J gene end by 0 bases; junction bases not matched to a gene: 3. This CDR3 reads CAIRRTSGHQETQYF. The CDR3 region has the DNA TGTGCCATCAGAAGGACTAGCGGGCACCAAGAGACCCAGTACTTC.

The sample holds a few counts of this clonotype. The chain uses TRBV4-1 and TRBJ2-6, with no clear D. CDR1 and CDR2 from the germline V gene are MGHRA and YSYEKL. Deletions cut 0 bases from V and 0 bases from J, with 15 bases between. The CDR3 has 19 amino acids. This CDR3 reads CASSQDPLRSASGANVLTF. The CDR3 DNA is TGCGCCAGCAGCCAAGATCCACTCAGAAGTGCCTCTGGGGCCAACGTCCTGACTTTC.

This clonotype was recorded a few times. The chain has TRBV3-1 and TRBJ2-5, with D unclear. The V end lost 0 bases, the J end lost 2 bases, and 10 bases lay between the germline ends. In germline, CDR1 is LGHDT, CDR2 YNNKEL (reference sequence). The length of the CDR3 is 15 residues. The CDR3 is CASSQDQMSQETQYF. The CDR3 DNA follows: TGTGCCAGCAGCCAAGACCAGATGTCACAAGAGACCCAGTACTTC.

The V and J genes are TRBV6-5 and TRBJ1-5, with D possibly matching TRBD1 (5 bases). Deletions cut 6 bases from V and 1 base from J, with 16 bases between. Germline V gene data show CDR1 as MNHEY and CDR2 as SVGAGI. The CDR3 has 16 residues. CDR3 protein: CASSPKGVWSNQPQHF. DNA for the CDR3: TGTGCCAGCAGCCCAAAAGGGGTGTGGAGCAATCAGCCCCAGCATTTT.

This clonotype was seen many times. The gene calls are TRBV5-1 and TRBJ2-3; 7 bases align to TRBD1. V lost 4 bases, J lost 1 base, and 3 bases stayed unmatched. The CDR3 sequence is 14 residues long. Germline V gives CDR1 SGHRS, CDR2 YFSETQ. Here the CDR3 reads CASSPGQGTDTQYF. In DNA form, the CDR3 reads TGCGCCAGCAGCCCTGGACAGGGCACAGATACGCAGTATTTT.

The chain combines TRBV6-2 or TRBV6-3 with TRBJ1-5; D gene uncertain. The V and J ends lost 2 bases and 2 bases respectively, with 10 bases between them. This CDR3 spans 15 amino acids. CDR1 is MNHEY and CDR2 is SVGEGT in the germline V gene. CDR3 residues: CASSYERRRNQPQHF. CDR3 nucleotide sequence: TGTGCCAGCAGTTACGAACGCAGACGCAATCAGCCCCAGCATTTT.

The CDR3 here is CASSPTGGVYGYTF. In DNA form, the CDR3 reads TGCGCCAGCAGCCCAACAGGGGGTGTATATGGCTACACCTTC. The chain has TRBV5-1 and TRBJ1-2; 8 bases are a match to TRBD1. The CDR3 is 14 amino acids. Germline values: CDR1 SGHRS, CDR2 YFSETQ. The V gene end was trimmed by 4 bases and the J gene end by 5 bases; junction bases not matched to a gene: 7.

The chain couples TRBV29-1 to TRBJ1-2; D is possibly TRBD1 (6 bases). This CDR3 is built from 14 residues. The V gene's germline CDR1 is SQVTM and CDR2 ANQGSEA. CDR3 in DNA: TGCACCGATACTGGGGGGGCAGGGCATAACGGCTACACCTTC. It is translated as CTDTGGAGHNGYTF.

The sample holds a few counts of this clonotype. CDR3 bases: TGTGCCAGCAGCGATCAGGGGCAGAATGAAAAACTGTTTTTT. This codes for CASSDQGQNEKLFF. The chain has TRBV9 and TRBJ1-4, with a possible D match to TRBD1 (6 bases). The CDR3 is made up of 14 amino acids. The ends were cut back, 3 bases at V and 5 bases at J, with 11 bases in the middle. Germline CDR1 SGDLS, CDR2 YYNGEE.

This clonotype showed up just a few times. The CDR3 DNA sequence: TGTGCCAGCAGCTTGCCCAGGGGGCGCGCAGATACGCAGTATTTT. This gives the protein CASSLPRGRADTQYF. This sequence joins TRBV5-4 and TRBJ2-3, with 8 bases that match TRBD1. The CDR3 extends over 15 amino acids. Germline trimming cut 1 base from V and 4 bases from J; bases unmatched to any gene: 5. Per the germline V gene, CDR1 is SGHNT and CDR2 is YYREEE (reference sequence).

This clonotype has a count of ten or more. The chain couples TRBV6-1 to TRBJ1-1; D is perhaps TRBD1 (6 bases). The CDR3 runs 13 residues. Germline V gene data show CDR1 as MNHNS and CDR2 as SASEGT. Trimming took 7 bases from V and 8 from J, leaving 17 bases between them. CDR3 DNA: TGTGCCAGCAAAAGAACAGGGTCCACCGAAGCTTTCTTT. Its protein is CASKRTGSTEAFF.

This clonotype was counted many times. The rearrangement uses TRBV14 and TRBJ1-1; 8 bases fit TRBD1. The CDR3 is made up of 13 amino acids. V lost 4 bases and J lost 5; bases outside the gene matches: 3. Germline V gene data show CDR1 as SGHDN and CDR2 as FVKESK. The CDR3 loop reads CASSRGQGTEAFF. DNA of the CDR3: TGTGCCAGCAGCCGAGGACAGGGAACTGAAGCTTTCTTT.

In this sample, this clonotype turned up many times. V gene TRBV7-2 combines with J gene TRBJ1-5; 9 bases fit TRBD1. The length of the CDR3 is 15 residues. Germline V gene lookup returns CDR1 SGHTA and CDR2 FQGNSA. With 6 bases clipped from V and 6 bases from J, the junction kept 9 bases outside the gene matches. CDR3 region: CASRPTGGAGQPQHF. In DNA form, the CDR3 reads TGTGCCAGCAGGCCTACAGGGGGCGCGGGTCAGCCCCAGCATTTT.

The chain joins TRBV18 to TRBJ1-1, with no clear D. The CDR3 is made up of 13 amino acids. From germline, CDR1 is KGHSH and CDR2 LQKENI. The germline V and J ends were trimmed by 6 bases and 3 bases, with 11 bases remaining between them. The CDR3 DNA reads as TGTGCCAGCTCCCCTACCCGAGACACTGAAGCTTTCTTT. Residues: CASSPTRDTEAFF.